This T cell receptor (beta chain) is from a study of PD-L1 blockade in urothelial cancer. This clone was recorded a few times. TCRdb keeps only in-frame clones here, not all; method: immunoSEQ multiplex PCR. Of around 110,000 clones in the sample, roughly 89% were seen once. As for time point: peripheral blood 6 weeks after treatment start. The clonotype comes from a man between 60 and 75 years old with urothelial cancer. This specimen consisted of PBMCs, obtained around atezolizumab (anti-PD-L1) treatment.

The CDR3 loop reads CASSLSQGGVLGYTF. The DNA for the CDR3 is TGTGCCAGCAGTTTAAGTCAGGGGGGCGTTCTTGGCTACACCTTC. The chain carries TRBV28 and TRBJ1-2; 7 positions agree with TRBD1. This CDR3 comprises 15 residues. Germline loops: CDR1 MDHEN, CDR2 SYDVKM. V trimming: 2 bases; J trimming: 7 bases; junction bases outside the gene matches: 10.